Below are 13 T cell receptor beta chains sequenced from a single sample in a study of blood T cell repertoires in COVID-19. TCRdb keeps only in-frame clones here, not all; method: immunoSEQ multiplex PCR. The sample gives over 45,000 clones, around nine tenths of which show up once; 5.5% to 7.5% is in the top ten. Sequencing input: peripheral blood. The source is a man aged 50-60 years with active COVID-19.

The V gene is TRBV3-1 (or the pseudogene TRBV3-2), the J gene TRBJ2-1, with D uncertain. The V gene's germline CDR1 is LGHDT and CDR2 YNNKEL (reference sequence). CDR3 length: 16 residues. Trimming stripped 0 bases from V and 6 bases from J, with 15 bases between. The CDR3 sequence is CASSQDGAPLGNEQFF. The CDR3 DNA sequence: TGTGCCAGCAGCCAAGACGGAGCTCCGTTGGGCAATGAGCAGTTCTTC.

CDR3 bases: TGCGCCAGCAGCCCCGGGAACCGGGAGCAGTACTTC. Amino acids: CASSPGNREQYF. This chain uses TRBV4-1 with TRBJ2-7, with D perhaps TRBD2 (5 bases). The CDR3 runs to 12 residues. CDR1 and CDR2 from the germline V gene are MGHRA and YSYEKL. V gave up 4 bases and J gave up 7 bases, with 11 bases separating them.

CDR3 protein: CATPWGQGGANTEAFF. CDR3 coding DNA: TGTGCCACCCCTTGGGGACAGGGAGGGGCGAACACTGAAGCTTTCTTT. The genes are TRBV27 and TRBJ1-1; 9 nucleotides agree with TRBD1. The CDR3 contains 16 residues. Germline CDR1 reads MNHEY; CDR2 reads SMNVEV (reference sequence). The ends lost 10 bases at V and 1 base at J; junction bases unmatched: 13.

Details on this clone: Other nucleotide sequences from this sample produce the same CDR3. This chain connects TRBV7-2 to TRBJ2-1, with D tentatively TRBD2 (5 bases). Germline CDR1 is SGHTA and CDR2 is FQGNSA. The CDR3 covers 14 residues. The germline V and J ends were trimmed by 0 bases and 3 bases, with 6 bases remaining between them. The CDR3: CASSLAGVYNEQFF. CDR3 nucleotide sequence: TGTGCCAGCAGCTTAGCGGGAGTCTACAATGAGCAGTTCTTC.

The V and J genes are TRBV15 and TRBJ2-3; D gene unclear. There are 13 residues in the CDR3. In germline, CDR1 is LNHNV, CDR2 YYDKDF (reference sequence). Between the trimmed V and J ends, which lost 8 bases and 6 bases, there was a span of 15 bases. The chain's CDR3 is CATGHRGDDTQYF. The CDR3 region has the DNA TGTGCCACCGGCCATAGAGGAGATGATACGCAGTATTTT.

This chain uses TRBV24-1 with TRBJ2-1, with 9 bases aligning to TRBD1. The length of the CDR3 is 15 residues. In germline, CDR1 is KGHDR, CDR2 SFDVKD. Losses at the gene ends were 5 bases for V and 7 bases for J; bases not matched to a gene: 8. The CDR3 coding sequence is TGTGCCACCAGTGGCTCACAGGGGGCGTGGAATGAGCAGTTCTTC. Encoded protein: CATSGSQGAWNEQFF.

The chain couples TRBV9 to TRBJ2-3; no firm D call. V was trimmed by 4 bases and J by 4 bases, leaving 13 bases between them. The germline V gene encodes CDR1 SGDLS and CDR2 YYNGEE. This CDR3 is 14 amino acids long. DNA of the CDR3: TGTGCCAGCAGCCCCCGTAGCTGGGCAGATACGCAGTATTTT. This translates into CASSPRSWADTQYF.

The V gene is TRBV2, the J gene TRBJ1-2; D is ambiguous. The CDR3 extends over 12 amino acids. CDR1 is SNHLY, CDR2 FYNNEI, per germline. Deletions cut 7 bases from V and 11 bases from J, with 17 bases between. The CDR3 region has the DNA TGTGCCAGCAAATTTCTCGGGGAGGAGTACACCTTC. Translated, it gives CASKFLGEEYTF.

The chain couples TRBV3-1 (or the pseudogene TRBV3-2) to TRBJ2-1; no clear D gene. Germline-derived CDR1 and CDR2 are LGHDT and YNNKEL (reference sequence). CDR3 length: 12 residues. V was pared by 2 bases and J by 10 bases, with 9 bases between. The DNA of the CDR3 is TGTGCCAGCAGCCAACCCGATCGGGAGCAGTTCTTC. Its translation: CASSQPDREQFF.

This chain uses TRBV28 with TRBJ2-5; 11 bases map to TRBD2. This CDR3 is 15 amino acids long. The germline V gene has CDR1 MDHEN and CDR2 SYDVKM. V trimming: 7 bases; J trimming: 7 bases; junction bases outside the gene matches: 11. CDR3: CASKTLAGGAGTQYF. For the CDR3, the DNA is TGTGCCAGCAAAACCTTAGCGGGGGGGGCGGGGACCCAGTACTTC.

V is TRBV2 and J is TRBJ1-5; maybe TRBD1 (5 bases). This CDR3 is 14 amino acids long. Per germline, CDR1 SNHLY and CDR2 FYNNEI. V was cut by 3 bases and J by 2 bases, with 8 bases left in between. This CDR3 is CASSDRVGNQPQHF. The CDR3, as DNA: TGTGCCAGCAGTGACAGGGTTGGCAATCAGCCCCAGCATTTT.

V is TRBV7-9 and J is TRBJ2-3; D is unresolved. Germline V gene lookup returns CDR1 SEHNR and CDR2 FQNEAQ (reference sequence). The CDR3 consists of 15 residues. Trimming removed 6 bases at V and 4 bases at J, with 17 bases between. The CDR3 DNA follows: TGTGCCAGCAGTATTAACCAGTTCACATCAGATACGCAGTATTTT. Its translation is CASSINQFTSDTQYF. Variable domain in full (rest from reference TRBV7-9 and TRBJ2-3): DTGVSQNPRHKITKRGQNVTFRCDPISEHNRLYWYRQTLGQGPEFLTYFQNEAQLEKSRLLSDRFSAERPKGSFSTLEIQRTEQGDSAMYLCASSINQFTSDTQYFGPGTRLTVL.

The rearrangement uses TRBV13 and TRBJ2-7; TRBD1 might be the D (6 bases). The CDR3 runs to 13 residues. V lost 5 bases to trimming and J lost 3 bases, with 11 bases between them. Germline V CDR1 and CDR2: PRHDT, FYEKMQ (reference sequence). CDR3 in DNA: TGTGCCAGCAGCCCCACGGACAGCTACGAGCAGTACTTC. Its protein product is CASSPTDSYEQYF. The whole variable domain, filled in from reference TRBV13 and TRBJ2-7, reads AAGVIQSPRHLIKEKRETATLKCYPIPRHDTVYWYQQGPGQDPQFLISFYEKMQSDKGSIPDRFSAQQFSDYHSELNMSSLELGDSALYFCASSPTDSYEQYFGPGTRLTVT.